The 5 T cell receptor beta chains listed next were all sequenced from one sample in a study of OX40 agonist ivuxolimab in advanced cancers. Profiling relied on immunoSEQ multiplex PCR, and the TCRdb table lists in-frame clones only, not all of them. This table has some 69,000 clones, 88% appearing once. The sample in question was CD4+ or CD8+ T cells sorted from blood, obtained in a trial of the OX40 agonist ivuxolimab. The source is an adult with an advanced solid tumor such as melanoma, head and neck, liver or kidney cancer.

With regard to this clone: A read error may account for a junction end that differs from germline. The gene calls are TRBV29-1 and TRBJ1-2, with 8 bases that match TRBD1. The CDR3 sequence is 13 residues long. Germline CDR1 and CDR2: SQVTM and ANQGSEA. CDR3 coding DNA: TGCAGCGCTGAAGAGACAGGGGCGTATGGCTACACCTTC. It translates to CSAEETGAYGYTF.

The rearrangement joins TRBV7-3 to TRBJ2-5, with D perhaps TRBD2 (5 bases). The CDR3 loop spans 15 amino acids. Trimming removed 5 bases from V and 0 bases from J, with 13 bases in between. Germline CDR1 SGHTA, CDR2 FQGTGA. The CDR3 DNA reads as TGTGCCAGCAGCCTGGTCTCGGGGTACCAAGAGACCCAGTACTTC. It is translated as CASSLVSGYQETQYF.

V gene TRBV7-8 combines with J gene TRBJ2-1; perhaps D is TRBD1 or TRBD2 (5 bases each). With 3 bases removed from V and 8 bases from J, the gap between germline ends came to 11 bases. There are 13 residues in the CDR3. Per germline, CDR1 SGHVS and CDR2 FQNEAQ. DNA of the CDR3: TGTGCCAGCAGCTTGGGGGTTGGGGATGAGCAGTTCTTC. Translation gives CASSLGVGDEQFF. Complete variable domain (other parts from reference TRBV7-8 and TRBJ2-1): GAGVSQSPRYKVAKRGQDVALRCDPISGHVSLFWYQQALGQGPEFLTYFQNEAQLDKSGLPSDRFFAERPEGSVSTLKIQRTQQEDSAVYLCASSLGVGDEQFFGPGTRLTVL.

The DNA of the CDR3 is TGTGCCAGCAGGGCCGACAGTCGCCAGCCCCAGCATTTT. Translating gives CASRADSRQPQHF. V usage is TRBV2 and J usage is TRBJ1-5, with a weak D call TRBD1 (5 bases). Trimming took off 6 bases at V and 7 bases at J, with 13 bases between the two ends. CDR1 is SNHLY and CDR2 is FYNNEI in the germline V gene. There are 13 residues in the CDR3.

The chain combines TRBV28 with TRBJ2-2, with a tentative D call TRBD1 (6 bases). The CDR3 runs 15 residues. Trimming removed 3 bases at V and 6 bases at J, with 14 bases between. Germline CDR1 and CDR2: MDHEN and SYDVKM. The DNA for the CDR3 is TGTGCCAGCAGTTTTAGCAGGGGAAGCTCCGGGGAGCTGTTTTTT. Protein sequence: CASSFSRGSSGELFF. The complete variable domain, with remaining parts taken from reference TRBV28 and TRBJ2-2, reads DVKVTQSSRYLVKRTGEKVFLECVQDMDHENMFWYRQDPGLGLRLIYFSYDVKMKEKGDIPEGYSVSREKKERFSLILESASTNQTSMYLCASSFSRGSSGELFFGEGSRLTVL.